The 19 T cell receptor beta chains listed next were all sequenced from one sample in a study of T cell changes during pregnancy in multiple sclerosis. The method was immunoSEQ multiplex PCR; TCRdb's version includes in-frame clones alone and lacks a portion of them. The sample yields about 56,000 clones, approximately 91% seen once. The material sequenced was CD4+ T cells from peripheral blood mononuclear cells, taken in the third trimester of pregnancy. These receptors were taken from a female donor with multiple sclerosis, enrolled in a pregnancy study.

The V and J genes are TRBV15 and TRBJ2-3, with D possibly being TRBD2 (6 bases). Trimming cost V 0 bases and J 6 bases, with 10 bases left between them. The germline CDR1 and CDR2 sequences are LNHNV and YYDKDF (reference sequence). The CDR3 covers 14 residues. CDR3 amino acids: CATSREGGGDTQYF. In DNA form, the CDR3 reads TGTGCCACCAGCAGAGAGGGTGGGGGGGATACGCAGTATTTT.

Notes on this clone: Other DNA variants within this sample encode the same CDR3. This chain uses TRBV9 with TRBJ2-7, with D perhaps matching TRBD1 or TRBD2 (6 bases each). Trimming pared 4 bases from V and 3 bases from J, leaving 11 bases between. The CDR3 consists of 13 residues. Per germline, CDR1 SGDLS and CDR2 YYNGEE. CDR3 residues: CASSLGGGYEQYF. CDR3 DNA: TGTGCCAGCAGCCTAGGAGGGGGCTACGAGCAGTACTTC.

V gene TRBV7-2 combines with J gene TRBJ2-3, with 8 bases aligning to TRBD1. CDR3 length: 14 residues. The V gene's germline CDR1 is SGHTA and CDR2 FQGNSA. V shed 1 base and J 4 bases; nucleotides not matched to a gene: 1. CDR3 protein: CASSLEGQADTQYF. The CDR3 coding sequence is TGTGCCAGCAGCTTAGAGGGACAGGCAGATACGCAGTATTTT.

The V gene is TRBV18, the J gene TRBJ1-1; TRBD1 matches 7 bases. Unmatched junction bases numbered 4, after V lost 0 bases and J lost 6 bases. CDR3 length: 14 amino acids. Germline CDR1 KGHSH, CDR2 LQKENI. The CDR3 here is CASSPPGTASEAFF. The CDR3, as DNA: TGTGCCAGCTCACCACCCGGGACAGCCTCTGAAGCTTTCTTT.

V gene TRBV18 combines with J gene TRBJ1-5; D is unclear. This CDR3 contains 13 residues. Trimming removed 3 bases from V and 9 bases from J, with 12 bases in between. Germline V lookup: CDR1 KGHSH, CDR2 LQKENI. The CDR3 region has the DNA TGTGCCAGCTCACCCGGGGATACTAGGCCCCAGCATTTT. Protein sequence: CASSPGDTRPQHF.

The chain links TRBV10-3 to TRBJ1-1; unclear D gene. Trimming left V 8 bases short and J 3 bases short, with 7 bases between. This CDR3 contains 11 residues. Per germline, CDR1 ENHRY and CDR2 SYGVKD. The DNA for the CDR3 is TGTGCCATCGGGGAGGACACTGAAGCTTTCTTT. Translated: CAIGEDTEAFF.

The CDR3 region is CASSLRGVHEQFF. The CDR3 DNA reads TGTGCCAGCAGCCTACGGGGGGTGCATGAGCAGTTCTTC. J is TRBJ2-1 and V is TRBV7-2; the match to TRBD2 covers 7 bases. The CDR3 is made up of 13 amino acids. Germline V CDR1 and CDR2: SGHTA, FQGNSA. The trim removed 5 bases at V and 8 bases at J, leaving 6 bases unmatched.

This clone was counted a single time. This chain uses TRBV2 with TRBJ2-3; 13 nucleotides agree with TRBD2. Germline lookup yields CDR1 SNHLY and CDR2 FYNNEI. The CDR3 contains 16 residues. V trimming: 6 bases; J trimming: 2 bases; junction bases outside the gene matches: 5. The CDR3, as DNA: TGTGCCAGCAGGGGGGGACTAGCGGGGCCCACAGATACGCAGTATTTT. Encoded protein: CASRGGLAGPTDTQYF.

This sequence joins TRBV9 and TRBJ2-4; 7 bases agree with TRBD1. From germline, CDR1 is SGDLS and CDR2 YYNGEE. V dropped 7 bases and J dropped 5; count of bases not matched to a gene: 6. The CDR3 loop spans 13 amino acids. In nucleotides, the CDR3 is TGTGCCAGCCGGCGGACAGGCGAAAACATTCAGTACTTC. Its translation is CASRRTGENIQYF.

V usage is TRBV6-1 and J usage is TRBJ2-2, with D perhaps TRBD2 (6 bases). The CDR3 length is 14 residues. V was trimmed by 8 bases and J by 4 bases, leaving 14 bases between them. CDR1 is MNHNS, CDR2 SASEGT, per germline. The CDR3 region is CASRIKGGTGELFF. In DNA form, the CDR3 reads TGTGCCAGCCGAATCAAGGGAGGCACCGGGGAGCTGTTTTTT.

The CDR3 sequence: CASSLGANQPQHF. The CDR3, as DNA: TGTGCCAGCAGCCTAGGGGCCAATCAGCCCCAGCATTTT. The chain recombines TRBV7-9 with TRBJ1-5; tentatively, D is TRBD1 (5 bases). In germline, CDR1 is SEHNR, CDR2 FQNEAQ (reference sequence). V was pared by 5 bases and J by 3 bases, with 8 bases between. This CDR3 has 13 amino acids.

The V and J genes are TRBV6-1 and TRBJ1-6; D call uncertain. The CDR3 covers 17 residues. The germline V gene has CDR1 MNHNS and CDR2 SASEGT. V shed 0 bases and J shed 6 bases, with 15 bases lying between them. CDR3 sequence reads: CASSEASGGRPNSPLHF. The CDR3, as DNA: TGTGCCAGCAGTGAAGCGTCTGGAGGCAGACCTAATTCACCCCTCCACTTT.

The chain links TRBV6-5 to TRBJ2-1, with TRBD2 matching 9 bases. Germline CDR1 reads MNHEY; CDR2 reads SVGAGI. The CDR3 covers 15 residues. The V gene end was trimmed by 4 bases and the J gene end by 6 bases; junction bases not matched to a gene: 7. Here the CDR3 reads CASSSGTSQSNEQFF. The CDR3 DNA reads as TGTGCCAGCAGTTCCGGGACTAGCCAATCCAATGAGCAGTTCTTC.

This clone was seen a few times. The rearrangement joins TRBV18 to TRBJ1-1, with unresolved D. With 3 bases removed from V and 5 bases from J, the gap between germline ends came to 13 bases. Germline CDR1 reads KGHSH; CDR2 reads LQKENI. The CDR3 runs 14 residues. CDR3 sequence (DNA): TGTGCCAGCTCACCCGATGAAGGGAGGACTGAAGCTTTCTTT. This translates into CASSPDEGRTEAFF.

J is TRBJ1-3 and V is TRBV29-1, with D hard to call. The CDR3 consists of 13 residues. V was trimmed by 7 bases and J by 0 bases, leaving 10 bases between them. CDR1 and CDR2 (germline): SQVTM, ANQGSEA. Written as DNA, the CDR3 is TGCAGCGCCGGGGTGGGCTCTGGAAACACCATATATTTT. Protein sequence: CSAGVGSGNTIYF.

The count of this clone is one. The rearrangement links TRBV7-3 to TRBJ2-5; 11 positions agree with TRBD2. The CDR3 runs 15 residues. V lost 3 bases to trimming and J lost 5 bases; unmatched junction nucleotides: 5. Per germline, CDR1 SGHTA and CDR2 FQGTGA. Written as DNA, the CDR3 is TGTGCCAGCAGCTTGGCTAGCGGGAGGCCGGAGACCCAGTACTTC. This translates into CASSLASGRPETQYF. Variable domain in full (rest from reference TRBV7-3 and TRBJ2-5): GAGVSQTPSNKVTEKGKYVELRCDPISGHTALYWYRQSLGQGPEFLIYFQGTGAADDSGLPNDRFFAVRPEGSVSTLKIQRTERGDSAVYLCASSLASGRPETQYFGPGTRLLVL.

The rearrangement uses TRBV7-3 and TRBJ1-1; perhaps TRBD1 as D (5 bases). Per germline, CDR1 SGHTA and CDR2 FQGTGA. CDR3 length equals 13 residues. The V end was cut by 1 base, the J end by 3 bases, with 6 bases between. The CDR3 spells CASSLIRDTEAFF. The CDR3 DNA sequence: TGTGCCAGCAGCTTAATCAGGGACACTGAAGCTTTCTTT. Variable domain in full (rest from reference TRBV7-3 and TRBJ1-1): GAGVSQTPSNKVTEKGKYVELRCDPISGHTALYWYRQSLGQGPEFLIYFQGTGAADDSGLPNDRFFAVRPEGSVSTLKIQRTERGDSAVYLCASSLIRDTEAFFGQGTRLTVV.

The J gene is TRBJ2-7, the V gene TRBV5-6, with TRBD2 as a possible D gene (6 bases). The germline CDR1 and CDR2 sequences are SGHDT and YYEEEE. With 5 bases removed from V and 1 base from J, the gap between germline ends came to 13 bases. CDR3 length: 14 amino acids. CDR3 nucleotide sequence: TGTGCCAGCAGACCTGCGCGGGAATCCTACGAGCAGTACTTC. Amino acid sequence: CASRPARESYEQYF.

The chain links TRBV9 to TRBJ2-7, with D maybe TRBD2 (6 bases). The V gene lost 3 bases and the J gene lost 5 bases, with 18 bases spanning the gap. Germline V lookup: CDR1 SGDLS, CDR2 YYNGEE. The CDR3 runs to 15 residues. In DNA form, the CDR3 reads TGTGCCAGCAGCGCAGAGGGACTCCGAAACCACGAGCAGTACTTC. It specifies CASSAEGLRNHEQYF.